The clone carrying this T cell receptor (beta chain) has ten or more counts. Its specificity is unknown. These data are taken from a study of CD8 T cells in ankylosing spondylitis. The study, taken as a whole, reports: Earlier reports found some motif variants in synovial fluid and blood in reactive arthritis. There was a TCR beta motif, made of eight highly homologous variants, that appeared characteristic of ankylosing spondylitis blood. In ankylosing spondylitis patients, matched synovial fluid reportedly showed significant enrichment of disease-linked clones.

The CDR3 has 17 amino acids. The J segment lost 0 bases and the V segment lost 3 bases, leaving 6 bases of the junction unmatched. Looked up from germline, CDR1 is SGHTA and CDR2 is FQGNSA. Libraries for TCR beta were made by quantitative 5'-RACE with molecular barcodes. TCRdb processed the 5' RACE reads anew with MiXCR; each CDR3 protein has one entry. The data contain around 160,000 distinct CDR3 sequences, around 10% of them singletons. This chain links TRBV7-2 with TRBJ2-1, with TRBD2 matching 9 bases. Sequencing was performed on blood, either unsorted or a sorted T cell fraction (not recorded which). This TCR was sampled from a male donor with ankylosing spondylitis or in good health (not recorded which). The CDR3 bases are TGTGCCAGCAGCTTCTACCATAGCGGGGGCTCCTACAATGAGCAGTTCTTC. This sequence encodes CASSFYHSGGSYNEQFF.